This T cell receptor (beta chain) originates from a study of sequential checkpoint blockade in melanoma. Study information: After both sequences, patients received maintenance nivolumab.

Germline V lookup: CDR1 SGHRS, CDR2 YFSETQ. The V end was cut by 0 bases, the J end by 3 bases, with 9 bases between. The CDR3 has 14 residues. This clone was seen a single time. TCRdb's copy holds only in-frame clones and misses some; the assay was immunoSEQ multiplex PCR. In the table there are about 7,000 clones, 20% to 25% of which are singletons. Treatment reported: randomized to nivolumab then ipilimumab (arm A) or the reverse (arm B). The clonotype comes from a human donor with melanoma. Source: tumor tissue (inferred from file names), taken from a patient given nivolumab and ipilimumab in sequence. This chain links TRBV5-1 with TRBJ2-5, with D perhaps matching TRBD1 (5 bases). The CDR3 bases are TGCGCCAGCAGCTTGGGACAGCCGAAAGAGACCCAGTACTTC. It is translated as CASSLGQPKETQYF.